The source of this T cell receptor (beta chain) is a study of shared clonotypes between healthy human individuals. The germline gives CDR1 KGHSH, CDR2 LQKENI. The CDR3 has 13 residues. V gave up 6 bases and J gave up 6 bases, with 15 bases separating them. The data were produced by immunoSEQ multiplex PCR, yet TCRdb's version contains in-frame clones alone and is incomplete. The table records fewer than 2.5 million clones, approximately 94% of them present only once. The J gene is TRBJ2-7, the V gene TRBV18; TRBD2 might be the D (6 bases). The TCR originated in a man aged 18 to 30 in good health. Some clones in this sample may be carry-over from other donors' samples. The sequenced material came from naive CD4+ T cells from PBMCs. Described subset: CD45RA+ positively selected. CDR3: CASSERRAGEQYF. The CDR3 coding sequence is TGTGCCAGCTCCGAACGGAGGGCAGGCGAGCAGTACTTC.